This T cell receptor (beta chain) was retrieved from a study of cytomegalovirus exposure and HLA in healthy donors. Findings and limits, study-wide: Accounts indicate the classifier identified cytomegalovirus status with strong specificity and sensitivity. In vitro confirmation showed a few CMV-associated chains to be CMV antigen specific. V- and J-gene trimming of TCR beta was linked (in a later analysis) to a missense DCLRE1C variant. The authors enumerated some 170 TCR beta chains as linked to cytomegalovirus.

In the case of this clone: Its antigen is as yet unknown.

The study ran its PCR with 60 Vbeta and 13 Jbeta primers. This table comes from immunoSEQ multiplex PCR, and its TCRdb copy is limited to in-frame clones, with some not included. This sample yields roughly 180,000 clones, of which more than 75% are seen a single time; 2.5% belongs to the top ten. Germline-derived CDR1 and CDR2 are LNHDA and SQIVND (reference sequence). V was clipped by 3 bases and J by 9 bases, with 9 bases between them. The CDR3 has 12 amino acids. Input material: PBMCs. This clonotype was obtained from a woman in her twenties or thirties in good health and CMV-seropositive. This rearrangement joins TRBV19 to TRBJ1-5; a weak D match, TRBD1 (6 bases). The CDR3 DNA sequence: TGTGCCAGTAGTATCAGAGGGGGGCCCCAGCATTTT. It encodes CASSIRGGPQHF.